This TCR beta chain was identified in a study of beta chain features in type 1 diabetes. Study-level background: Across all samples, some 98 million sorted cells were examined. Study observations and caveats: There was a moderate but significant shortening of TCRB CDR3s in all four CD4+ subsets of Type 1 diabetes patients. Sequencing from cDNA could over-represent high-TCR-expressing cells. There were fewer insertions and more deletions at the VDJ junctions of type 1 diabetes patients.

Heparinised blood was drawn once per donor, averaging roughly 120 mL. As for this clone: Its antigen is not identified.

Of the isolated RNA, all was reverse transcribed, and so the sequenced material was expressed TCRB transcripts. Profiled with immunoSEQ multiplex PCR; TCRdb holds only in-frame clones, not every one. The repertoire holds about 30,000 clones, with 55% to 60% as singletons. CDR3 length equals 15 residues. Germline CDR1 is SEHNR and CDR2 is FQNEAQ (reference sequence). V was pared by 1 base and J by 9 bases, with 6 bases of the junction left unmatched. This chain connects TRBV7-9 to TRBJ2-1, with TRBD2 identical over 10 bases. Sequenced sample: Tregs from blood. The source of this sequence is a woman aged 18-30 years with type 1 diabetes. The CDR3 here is CASSLGLAGVAEQFF. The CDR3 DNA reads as TGTGCCAGCAGCTTAGGCCTAGCGGGAGTGGCTGAGCAGTTCTTC.